This T cell receptor beta chain was documented in a study of blood T cell repertoires in COVID-19. Study-wide background: COVID-19 samples, acute and convalescent, were from the United States, Italy and Spain. From T cells, B-cell-depleted T cells, or PBMCs came the material, which was cDNA or gDNA.

Per the authors' pipeline: By means of reference gene primer amplification, nucleated cell counts were estimated. Method: immunoSEQ multiplex PCR; TCRdb's copy keeps in-frame clones and lacks some. V, J and clone size reflect that table, while D and trimming were determined from the DNA. This repertoire shows 100,000 to 150,000 clones, around 86% found once; its top ten account for under 7%. As concerns this clone: Because the CDR3's place on the DNA is in doubt, the DNA is left out and the CDR3 is given as listed by TCRdb.

The CDR3 has 15 amino acids, counting both end residues. The chain has TRBV21-1 and TRBJ1-5; the table calls TRBD1, which could not be checked here. TRBV21-1 is assigned pseudogene status. This clonotype was obtained from an elderly man with active or convalescent COVID-19. The sample taken for sequencing was peripheral blood. CDR3 loop: CASSKWGQGNQPQHF.